A selection of T cell receptor beta chains follows, all from one sample in a study of blood T cells in healthy people across ages. TCRdb reprocessed the 5' RACE reads with MiXCR, giving one entry per CDR3 protein. The data contain roughly 800,000 distinct CDR3 sequences, about 53% of them singletons. Material for sequencing was blood. The origin of the receptors is a man older than 75 in good health. The CDR3 runs from the conserved cysteine through the conserved F or W. D genes are given only for firm matches. Clone size is not always given. Where it is, it says once, few, many or a class for expanded clones.

j_call	v_call	d_call	clone_size	cdr3_aa	cdr3_nt
TRBJ2-5	TRBV12-3/TRBV12-4	TRBD2	few	CASTVSGRGSETQYF	TGTGCCAGCACCGTTAGCGGGAGGGGCTCGGAGACCCAGTACTTC
TRBJ1-2	TRBV7-2	TRBD1	many	CASSRSGAGTEAYGYTF	TGTGCCAGCAGCCGCAGCGGGGCCGGGACAGAGGCGTATGGCTACACCTTC
TRBJ2-1	TRBV29-1	TRBD1	NA	CSALTGSGEQFF	TGCAGCGCCCTGACAGGGAGTGGTGAGCAGTTCTTC
TRBJ2-6	TRBV6-5	NA	NA	CASSWGRVSGANVLTF	TGTGCCAGCAGTTGGGGACGGGTCTCTGGGGCCAACGTCCTGACTTTC
TRBJ2-7	TRBV7-9	NA	few	CASSQPGLSYEQYF	TGTGCCAGCAGCCAACCGGGACTGAGCTACGAGCAGTACTTC
TRBJ2-1	TRBV7-2	TRBD2	once	CASSLEGLANLGQFF	TGTGCCAGCAGCTTAGAGGGACTAGCCAACCTGGGGCAGTTCTTC
TRBJ2-3	TRBV28	NA	NA	CASSTGTTSTDTQYF	TGTGCCAGCAGTACCGGGACAACTAGCACAGATACGCAGTATTTT
TRBJ2-5	TRBV12-5	NA	NA	CASGPPAETQYF	TGTGCTAGTGGGCCCCCGGCTGAGACCCAGTACTTC
TRBJ2-7	TRBV5-1	NA	few	CASSFGQGNYEQYF	TGCGCCAGCAGCTTTGGTCAGGGGAATTACGAGCAGTACTTC
TRBJ2-1	TRBV5-1	TRBD2	NA	CASSATSDTYNEQFF	TGCGCCAGCAGCGCCACTAGCGATACCTACAATGAGCAGTTCTTC
TRBJ2-5	TRBV2	TRBD2	NA	CASRETPGLAGERETQYF	TGTGCCAGCAGGGAAACCCCGGGACTAGCGGGAGAGCGAGAGACCCAGTACTTC
TRBJ2-1	TRBV7-2	TRBD2	NA	CASSLVGGAFIPEQFF	TGTGCCAGCAGCTTAGTCGGGGGGGCCTTTATTCCTGAGCAGTTCTTC
TRBJ1-5	TRBV18	NA	NA	CASSPPVAPYNQPQHF	TGTGCCAGCTCACCACCGGTGGCCCCTTACAATCAGCCCCAGCATTTT
TRBJ2-7	TRBV5-1	NA	NA	CASSLEGGGASSYNEQYF	TGCGCCAGCAGCTTGGAGGGGGGCGGGGCGAGCTCCTACAATGAGCAGTACTTC
TRBJ2-1	TRBV12-3/TRBV12-4	NA	few	CASSPLTVDEQFF	TGTGCCAGCAGTCCACTGACTGTCGATGAGCAGTTCTTC
TRBJ1-2	TRBV29-1	TRBD1	few	CSGQGAEGYTF	TGCAGCGGTCAGGGGGCGGAGGGCTACACCTTC
TRBJ2-3	TRBV20-1	NA	few	CSASQGTDTQYF	TGCAGTGCTAGTCAGGGCACAGATACGCAGTATTTT
TRBJ2-3	TRBV20-1	TRBD1	NA	CSARQGLGTDTQYF	TGCAGTGCTCGACAGGGGTTAGGCACAGATACGCAGTATTTT
TRBJ2-3	TRBV20-1	NA	few	CSASLRVAADTQYF	TGCAGTGCTAGTCTAAGGGTAGCGGCAGATACGCAGTATTTT
TRBJ2-7	TRBV20-1	TRBD2	NA	CSARGHYLAGGPYEQYF	TGCAGTGCTAGAGGCCACTATCTAGCGGGAGGGCCCTACGAGCAGTACTTC
TRBJ2-7	TRBV20-1	NA	NA	CSARAPTPYEQYF	TGCAGTGCTAGAGCCCCAACGCCCTACGAGCAGTACTTC
TRBJ1-3	TRBV5-1	TRBD1	NA	CASSLAGQGSGNTIYF	TGCGCCAGCAGCTTGGCCGGACAGGGGAGTGGAAACACCATATATTTT
TRBJ2-5	TRBV10-3	NA	few	CAISETRDGEQYF	TGTGCCATCAGTGAGACCCGGGACGGTGAGCAGTACTTC
TRBJ2-1	TRBV4-1	NA	NA	CASSRDRNPYNEQFF	TGCGCCAGCAGCAGAGACAGGAATCCCTACAATGAGCAGTTCTTC
TRBJ2-7	TRBV14	NA	NA	CASSQDSMSHEQYF	TGTGCCAGCAGCCAAGACTCCATGTCCCACGAGCAGTACTTC
TRBJ2-1	TRBV21-1	NA	few	CASSTTSEVQFF	TGTGCCAGCAGCACGACTAGCGAGGTGCAGTTCTTC
TRBJ2-7	TRBV27	TRBD2	NA	CASSLALSSGWYEQYF	TGTGCCAGCAGTTTGGCCCTCTCTAGCGGGTGGTACGAGCAGTACTTC
TRBJ2-1	TRBV12-3/TRBV12-4	NA	few	CASSPPVRPYGNEQFF	TGTGCCAGCAGTCCCCCGGTTCGGCCGTACGGCAATGAGCAGTTCTTC
TRBJ2-1	TRBV5-4	TRBD2	NA	CASSLAPAGGSGEQFF	TGTGCCAGCAGCTTGGCGCCTGCGGGAGGATCCGGTGAGCAGTTCTTC